Below, 23 T cell receptor beta chains from the same sample are listed, as sequenced in a study of T-cell reconstitution after alpha-beta-depleted transplantation in children. A TCRbeta library incorporating unique molecular identifiers was prepared. TCRdb called the PCR reads again in MiXCR, with one record for every CDR3 protein. The data hold around 190,000 distinct CDR3 sequences, with approximately 7% observed a single time. The sequenced sample was PBMCs, obtained before TCRalphabeta/CD19-depleted stem cell transplant. The origin of the receptors is a boy aged 2 to 10 with acute lymphoblastic leukemia, due to receive a stem cell transplant.

In its sample, this clonotype was seen many times. The J gene is TRBJ2-3, the V gene TRBV12-3 or TRBV12-4, with D possibly being TRBD2 (5 bases). The CDR3 has 13 residues. V was cut by 8 bases and J by 0 bases, with 9 bases left in between. The CDR3 bases are TGTGCCAGCGGCGGGTGGAGCACAGATACGCAGTATTTT. Translating it yields CASGGWSTDTQYF.

This clonotype was picked up many times. The rearrangement joins TRBV2 to TRBJ2-3, with D tentatively TRBD2 (6 bases). This CDR3 is 14 amino acids long. Germline CDR1 reads SNHLY; CDR2 reads FYNNEI. V gave up 7 bases and J gave up 4 bases, with 15 bases separating them. The DNA for the CDR3 is TGTGCCAGCACGACACTAGCACTCGCAGATACGCAGTATTTT. Translating gives CASTTLALADTQYF. The full variable domain, its missing parts supplied by reference TRBV2 and TRBJ2-3, is EPEVTQTPSHQVTQMGQEVILRCVPISNHLYFYWYRQILGQKVEFLVSFYNNEISEKSEIFDDQFSVERPDGSNFTLKIRSTKLEDSAMYFCASTTLALADTQYFGPGTRLTVL.

This clonotype was counted many times. The chain uses TRBV9 and TRBJ2-3, with D tentatively TRBD2 (5 bases). Germline V CDR1 and CDR2: SGDLS, YYNGEE. Trimming took off 0 bases at V and 4 bases at J, with 9 bases between the two ends. CDR3 length: 14 residues. The CDR3: CASSVVAGADTQYF. The CDR3 nucleotides are TGTGCCAGCAGCGTAGTGGCGGGTGCAGATACGCAGTATTTT.

Many counts were recorded for this clonotype. The genes are TRBV5-1 and TRBJ1-1, with unresolved D. The CDR3 runs 12 residues. V was pared by 7 bases and J by 2 bases, with 9 bases between. CDR1 and CDR2 from the germline V gene are SGHRS and YFSETQ. The CDR3 reads CASANRNTEAFF. DNA of the CDR3: TGCGCCAGCGCGAACCGAAACACTGAAGCTTTCTTT.

The V and J genes are TRBV5-4 and TRBJ2-2; TRBD1 matches at 7 bases. CDR1 and CDR2 (germline): SGHNT, YYREEE (reference sequence). The CDR3 is 14 amino acids. V shed 4 bases and J 8 bases; nucleotides not matched to a gene: 8. CDR3 residues: CASSHQGVWGELFF. The CDR3 region has the DNA TGTGCCAGCAGCCACCAGGGGGTCTGGGGGGAGCTGTTTTTT.

This clonotype was picked up many times. The genes are TRBV10-3 and TRBJ1-1; TRBD1 might be the D (5 bases). The CDR3 has 13 amino acids. Germline CDR1 and CDR2: ENHRY and SYGVKD. Deletions cut 7 bases from V and 1 base from J, with 10 bases between. CDR3 residues: CAITRDQNTEAFF. CDR3 nucleotides: TGTGCCATCACCAGGGACCAGAACACTGAAGCTTTCTTT.

The sample holds many counts of this clonotype. The chain recombines TRBV12-3 or TRBV12-4 with TRBJ2-3, with 12 bases aligning to TRBD2. The V segment lost 6 bases and the J segment 6 bases; nucleotides outside the gene matches: 4. This CDR3 is 14 amino acids long. In nucleotides, the CDR3 is TGTGCCAGCAGCCGACTAGCGGGGGACGATACGCAGTATTTT. It encodes CASSRLAGDDTQYF.

This clonotype was recorded at least ten times. This chain uses TRBV9 with TRBJ2-1; 11 bases match TRBD2. The germline V gene has CDR1 SGDLS and CDR2 YYNGEE. The CDR3 has 16 residues. After removal of 1 base from V and 3 bases from J, the junction contained 3 bases not matched to a gene. CDR3 DNA: TGTGCCAGCAGCGTACCCACTAGCGGGGGCTACAATGAGCAGTTCTTC. Encoded protein: CASSVPTSGGYNEQFF.

This clonotype has a count of ten or more. V usage is TRBV10-2 and J usage is TRBJ2-7, with D perhaps given as TRBD1 or TRBD2 (6 bases each). This CDR3 has 14 amino acids. Germline V lookup: CDR1 WSHSY, CDR2 SAAADI. Trimming shortened V by 10 bases and J by 5 bases, and 21 bases separated the two germline ends. DNA of the CDR3: TGCGCCACCCATCTCGGGGGCAGGGGCGACGAGCAGTACTTC. It codes for CATHLGGRGDEQYF.

This clonotype was counted many times. The CDR3 spells CASSPGANTEAFF. DNA of the CDR3: TGTGCCAGCAGCCCAGGGGCCAACACTGAAGCTTTCTTT. The J gene is TRBJ1-1, the V gene TRBV4-2; weak D call: TRBD1 (6 bases). Looked up from germline, CDR1 is LGHNA and CDR2 is YNFKEQ. CDR3 length: 13 residues. Trimming took 4 bases from V and 2 from J, leaving 8 bases between them.

This clonotype occurred a few times. V is TRBV5-1 and J is TRBJ2-2, with D perhaps being TRBD1 or TRBD2 (5 bases each). CDR3 length equals 17 residues. The V end lost 0 bases, the J end lost 2 bases, and 14 bases lay between the germline ends. Per the germline V gene, CDR1 is SGHRS and CDR2 is YFSETQ. In nucleotides, the CDR3 is TGCGCCAGCAGCTTGGGCAACCGGGACCCTAACACCGGGGAGCTGTTTTTT. This gives the protein CASSLGNRDPNTGELFF.

This clonotype was seen many times. The CDR3 loop is CASSLEQGNTEAFF. CDR3 sequence (DNA): TGCGCCAGCAGCTTGGAACAGGGAAACACTGAAGCTTTCTTT. V and J are TRBV5-1 and TRBJ1-1, with D maybe TRBD1 (6 bases). V was cut by 0 bases and J by 2 bases, with 8 bases left in between. Per the germline V gene, CDR1 is SGHRS and CDR2 is YFSETQ. This CDR3 is 14 amino acids long.

Regarding this clonotype: The final CDR3 position lacks the conserved phenylalanine or tryptophan, pointing to a likely read error. J is TRBJ1-4 and V is TRBV15; 8 nucleotides match TRBD1. The CDR3 covers 17 residues. CDR1 and CDR2 (germline): LNHNV, YYDKDF (reference sequence). J gave up 7 bases and V 0 bases, and 10 bases lay outside the gene matches. The CDR3 reads CATSRDRQGAYSEKLFY. For the CDR3, the DNA is TGTGCCACCAGCAGAGATCGTCAGGGGGCTTACAGTGAAAAACTGTTTTAT.

This chain uses TRBV11-2 with TRBJ2-3; 10 bases are a match to TRBD2. The junction had 7 bases not matched to a gene; V was cut back by 5 bases and J by 5 bases. CDR1 is SGHAT and CDR2 is FQNNGV in the germline V gene. The CDR3 runs 15 residues. The CDR3 protein is CASSVSGRAGDTQYF. The CDR3 bases are TGTGCCAGCAGCGTCAGCGGGAGGGCCGGAGATACGCAGTATTTT.

This clonotype came up a few times. J is TRBJ2-5 and V is TRBV29-1, with 8 nucleotides matching TRBD1. V trimming: 3 bases; J trimming: 5 bases; junction bases outside the gene matches: 8. The CDR3 spans 14 residues. Germline V gives CDR1 SQVTM, CDR2 ANQGSEA. For the CDR3, the DNA is TGCAGCGTTGATGCGGGACAGGCACCGGAGACCCAGTACTTC. It translates to CSVDAGQAPETQYF.

The sample holds many counts of this clonotype. The CDR3 DNA follows: TGTGCCACCAGCATAGGACGGTCCCACCATGAGCAGTTCTTC. Translated: CATSIGRSHHEQFF. The chain combines TRBV15 with TRBJ2-1; D remains ambiguous. V lost 4 bases to trimming and J lost 8 bases, with 15 bases between them. Germline CDR1 reads LNHNV; CDR2 reads YYDKDF (reference sequence). The CDR3 runs 14 residues.

This clonotype has a count of ten or more. The chain joins TRBV7-2 to TRBJ2-5; 8 bases are a match to TRBD2. V shed 3 bases and J 2 bases; nucleotides not matched to a gene: 2. Per germline, CDR1 SGHTA and CDR2 FQGNSA. The CDR3 is 14 residues long. The CDR3 region is CASSLASGQETQYF. The CDR3 coding sequence is TGTGCCAGCAGCTTGGCTAGCGGGCAAGAGACCCAGTACTTC.

At least ten counts were recorded for this clonotype. The V gene is TRBV12-3 or TRBV12-4, the J gene TRBJ2-3; D perhaps matches TRBD2 (7 bases). This CDR3 contains 14 residues. The ends were cut back, 5 bases at V and 3 bases at J, with 12 bases in the middle. This chain's CDR3 is CASSGGAGTDTQYF. CDR3 bases: TGTGCCAGCAGTGGGGGGGCCGGGACAGATACGCAGTATTTT.

The chain is built from TRBV7-9 and TRBJ2-5; D perhaps matches TRBD1 (6 bases). V lost 5 bases to trimming and J lost 1 base, with 11 bases between them. In germline, CDR1 is SEHNR, CDR2 FQNEAQ (reference sequence). The CDR3 sequence is 14 residues long. CDR3 protein: CASSPRGIQETQYF. The DNA for the CDR3 is TGTGCCAGCAGCCCCAGGGGTATCCAAGAGACCCAGTACTTC.

This clonotype was counted a few times. The rearrangement links TRBV7-8 to TRBJ2-1; possibly TRBD2 for D (6 bases). The germline CDR1 and CDR2 sequences are SGHVS and FQNEAQ. Trimming took off 5 bases at V and 7 bases at J, with 24 bases between the two ends. The length of the CDR3 is 17 residues. The CDR3 sequence is CASSLLRPGLTINEQFF. CDR3 DNA: TGTGCCAGCAGCCTCTTGCGACCGGGACTCACGATAAATGAGCAGTTCTTC.

V and J are TRBV2 and TRBJ2-5, with 12 bases lining up with TRBD1. V lost 8 bases, J lost 4 bases, and 17 bases stayed unmatched. The CDR3 is 18 amino acids. Germline CDR1 is SNHLY and CDR2 is FYNNEI. CDR3 region: CASERGQGARGQRETQYF. CDR3 DNA: TGTGCCAGCGAAAGGGGACAGGGGGCGCGGGGACAAAGAGAGACCCAGTACTTC. Full variable domain (outside the CDR3, taken from reference TRBV2 and TRBJ2-5): EPEVTQTPSHQVTQMGQEVILRCVPISNHLYFYWYRQILGQKVEFLVSFYNNEISEKSEIFDDQFSVERPDGSNFTLKIRSTKLEDSAMYFCASERGQGARGQRETQYFGPGTRLLVL.

In its sample, this clonotype was seen many times. V usage is TRBV7-2 and J usage is TRBJ2-1, with a weak D call TRBD2 (6 bases). This CDR3 region has 16 residues. The germline V gene encodes CDR1 SGHTA and CDR2 FQGNSA. V lost 5 bases and J 6 bases, leaving 20 bases between the germline ends. Written as DNA, the CDR3 is TGTGCCAGCAGCCACTTTGGAGGGCTAAATATCAATGAGCAGTTCTTC. This encodes CASSHFGGLNINEQFF.

This clonotype was observed at least ten times. The J gene is TRBJ2-7, the V gene TRBV7-8; tentative D call: TRBD1 (6 bases). The CDR3 loop spans 13 amino acids. Trimming cost V 5 bases and J 0 bases, with 8 bases left between them. Germline values: CDR1 SGHVS, CDR2 FQNEAQ. CDR3 residues: CASSPDSSYEQYF. CDR3 nucleotide sequence: TGTGCCAGCAGCCCGGACAGCTCCTACGAGCAGTACTTC.